One TCR beta chain is described in this entry. The antigen it recognizes is unknown. No base qualities exist here, and no much larger clone lies one base off it. This entry belongs to a study of OX40 agonist ivuxolimab in advanced cancers. Notes on the research overall: Ivuxolimab, which targeted the costimulatory receptor OX40 (CD134), was an agonistic, fully human IgG2 monoclonal antibody. Intravenous ivuxolimab was administered to patients every 2 weeks at six dose levels: 0.01, 0.1, 0.3, 1.5, 3 and 10 mg/kg. Among the roughly 50 dose-escalation patients, around 20 had hepatocellular carcinoma, 15 or so melanoma, 9 renal cell carcinoma and 9 head and neck cancer. In the dose-escalation cohort, 82.7% of patients were male, and the mean age was approximately 60 years, with a range of about 23 to 85. Prior anti-PD-1, anti-PD-L1 or anti-CTLA-4 therapy was permitted, and 35% to 40% of dose-escalation patients had received checkpoint inhibitors. Three dose-escalation patients achieved partial responses, one with hepatocellular carcinoma and two with cutaneous melanoma. The purpose of peripheral TCRbeta sequencing was to test whether ivuxolimab changed TCR sequence diversity and led to clonal T-cell expansion. The paper reports the monotherapy dose-escalation portion (N of about 51 patients) of the phase I ivuxolimab trial. Study-wide conclusions, independent of this receptor: After ivuxolimab, CD8+ T cells had more expanded clones than CD4+ T cells on average. In the 0.1-3.0 mg/kg groups, partial responders were among the patients with the lowest normalized peripheral clonal expansion, particularly in CD8+ T cells. The antigen specificity of the peripheral T cells that underwent clonal expansion was not determined. At doses of 0.1 to 3.0 mg/kg, clonal expansion of both CD4+ and CD8+ T cells in blood was seen between baseline and week 6. Low levels of normalized T-cell clonal expansion were also seen in some patients who did not respond.

Genomic DNA was isolated from the sorted cells so that the TCRbeta CDR3 region could be sequenced. TCRbeta CDR3 regions were sequenced using the immunoSEQ Assay. TCRdb re-hosts the immuneACCESS table, in-frame sequences only. Its copies lack some clones; in the studies checked, an unresolved V gene accounts for under half of them, and the cause for the rest is not known. For this sample the table gives under 30,000 clones, of which 75% to 90% were detected only once. Around 17% of the sample rests with the top ten. Patients with a history of autoimmune disease or receiving systemic immunosuppression were excluded from the trial. Peripheral blood for TCR sequencing was drawn from every dose cohort at baseline, at cycle 4 day 1 and at cycle 7 day 1. The samples were drawn from a first-in-human, open-label, multicenter phase I dose-escalation trial of ivuxolimab. Adults with locally advanced or metastatic melanoma, renal cell carcinoma, hepatocellular carcinoma or head and neck squamous cell carcinoma were enrolled in the trial. CD4+ and CD8+ T cells were sorted separately from peripheral blood before TCR sequencing.

CDR1 and CDR2 are read off the germline V gene (reference sequence) as MNHNY and SVGAGI. V is clipped by 7 bases and J by 6 bases, and the sequence between their germline boundaries is 13 bases long. There are 12 amino acids in the CDR3, from cysteine to phenylalanine inclusive. Only the CDR3 region is kept as DNA, spanning 36 bases read in frame from base 1. The TCR sequence derives from an adult with an advanced solid tumor such as melanoma, head and neck, liver or kidney cancer. The chain joins TRBV6-6 to TRBJ2-7; the D gene cannot be resolved reliably. The material sequenced was CD4+ or CD8+ T cells sorted from blood, taken in a trial of the OX40 agonist ivuxolimab. The CDR3 protein sequence reads: CASTNVNAEQYF. The nucleotide sequence reads as follows: TGTGCCAGCACCAACGTAAACGCCGAGCAGTACTTC.